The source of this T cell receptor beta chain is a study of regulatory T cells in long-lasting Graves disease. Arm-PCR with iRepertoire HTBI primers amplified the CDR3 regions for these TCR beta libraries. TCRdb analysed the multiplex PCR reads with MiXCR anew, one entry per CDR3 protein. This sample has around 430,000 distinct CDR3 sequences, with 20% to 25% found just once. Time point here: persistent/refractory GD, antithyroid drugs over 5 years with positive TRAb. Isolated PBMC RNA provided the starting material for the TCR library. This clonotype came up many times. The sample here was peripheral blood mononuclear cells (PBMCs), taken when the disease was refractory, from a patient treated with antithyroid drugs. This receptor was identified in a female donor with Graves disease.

This CDR3 is CASRQGQTNTEAFF. The CDR3, as DNA: TGTGCCAGCAGGCAAGGACAGACGAACACTGAAGCTTTCTTT. The chain recombines TRBV11-2 with TRBJ1-1; D is possibly TRBD1 (6 bases). Germline V gene lookup returns CDR1 SGHAT and CDR2 FQNNGV. Trimming stripped 6 bases from V and 1 base from J, with 12 bases between. This CDR3 contains 14 residues.